This TCR beta chain comes out of a study of naive and memory T cell subsets. Points from the study as a whole: A few larger clonotypes appeared in naive repertoires, especially CD8, possibly memory cells re-expressing CD45RA. In naive cells, over 85% of TCR sequences were seen only once. In CD4 and CD8 cells, diversity dropped from naive through EMRA.

Cells stained for CD3, CD4, CD8, CD45RA and CD27 were sorted into four subsets. V was cut by 0 bases and J by 2 bases, with 16 bases left in between. Looked up from germline, CDR1 is LGHDT and CDR2 is YNNKEL (reference sequence). This CDR3 region has 17 residues. This clonotype has a handful of counts. Its cognate antigen is unknown. Both TRBC1 and TRBC2 were covered by a beta constant-region primer of two equimolar oligonucleotides. Four rounds of PCR amplified the ligated cDNA using nested alpha and beta constant-region primers plus SP2. TCRdb independently ran MiXCR on the UMI-ligation and nested PCR reads; one entry per CDR3 protein. The sample has over 110,000 distinct CDR3 sequences, about 20% seen once; the top ten hold approximately 0.63%.

This rearrangement joins TRBV3-1 to TRBJ2-5; the D gene is possibly TRBD1 (5 bases). The sequence derives from a human donor in good health. The sequenced sample consisted of naive CD8+ T cells from blood. In nucleotides, the CDR3 is TGTGCCAGCAGCCAAGACTTCAACAGGAACCAACAAGAGACCCAGTACTTC. Protein sequence: CASSQDFNRNQQETQYF.